These 6 T cell receptor beta chains came from one sample sequenced in a study of OX40 agonist ivuxolimab in advanced cancers. Profiled with immunoSEQ multiplex PCR; TCRdb holds only in-frame clones, not every one. The data contain some 42,000 clones, about 86% of them seen just once; the ten biggest clones take up about a fifth. The sequences come from CD4+ or CD8+ T cells sorted from blood, collected in a trial of the OX40 agonist ivuxolimab. These TCRs come from an adult with an advanced solid tumor such as melanoma, head and neck, liver or kidney cancer.

This rearrangement joins TRBV4-2 to TRBJ2-4; 7 bases are a match to TRBD1. CDR3 size: 21 residues. The V gene's germline CDR1 is LGHNA and CDR2 YNFKEQ. Germline trimming cut 0 bases from V and 3 bases from J; bases unmatched to any gene: 20. Here the CDR3 reads CASSQDPLSRDSRGDKNIQYF. The DNA for the CDR3 is TGTGCCAGCAGCCAAGATCCTCTTTCCCGGGACAGCCGTGGGGACAAAAACATTCAGTACTTC.

The chain is built from TRBV4-3 and TRBJ2-2; 10 bases align to TRBD1. The germline CDR1 and CDR2 sequences are LGHNA and YSLEER. This CDR3 has 17 amino acids. With 1 base clipped from V and 4 bases from J, the junction kept 6 bases outside the gene matches. The CDR3 region is CASSQARQGASTGELFF. The CDR3 DNA sequence: TGCGCCAGCAGCCAAGCTCGACAGGGGGCGTCCACCGGGGAGCTGTTTTTT.

The chain has TRBV19 and TRBJ1-1; 7 bases match TRBD1. V shed 1 base, J shed 7 bases, and the junction held 6 bases outside the gene matches. The CDR3 totals 14 residues. Germline CDR1 reads LNHDA; CDR2 reads SQIVND (reference sequence). The CDR3 DNA reads TGTGCCAGTAGTATAGGGCCAGGGGGTATTGAAGCTTTCTTT. Amino acid sequence: CASSIGPGGIEAFF.

The chain employs TRBV6-5 and TRBJ2-1, with D tentatively TRBD2 (7 bases). The germline V gene encodes CDR1 MNHEY and CDR2 SVGAGI. This CDR3 spans 13 amino acids. Trimming took 4 bases from V and 8 from J, leaving 12 bases between them. The CDR3 DNA reads as TGTGCCAGCAGTTTCGGGGGGCTGGATGAGCAGTTCTTC. Residues: CASSFGGLDEQFF.

The chain employs TRBV6-5 and TRBJ2-7, with 11 nucleotides matching TRBD1. The junction had 11 bases not matched to a gene; V was cut back by 6 bases and J by 7 bases. This CDR3 region has 15 residues. Germline values: CDR1 MNHEY, CDR2 SVGAGI. CDR3 residues: CASRPPGQGGGEQYF. The CDR3, as DNA: TGTGCCAGCAGACCTCCGGGACAGGGGGGAGGAGAGCAGTACTTC.

This clone was seen a few times. The chain couples TRBV6-1 to TRBJ1-2; possible D gene TRBD1, 5 bases. CDR1 is MNHNS and CDR2 is SASEGT in the germline V gene. The CDR3 is made up of 13 amino acids. Trimming stripped 5 bases from V and 8 bases from J, with 15 bases between. Here the CDR3 DNA reads TGTGCCAGCAGTCCCCAGGGCATGTGGGGCTACACCTTC. It specifies CASSPQGMWGYTF.